This T cell receptor beta chain was observed in a study of T cell responses to AZD1222 COVID-19 vaccine. This clone was found a few times. CDR1 is MNHEY and CDR2 is SVGEGT in the germline V gene. CDR3 length equals 14 residues. The ends were cut back, 6 bases at V and 7 bases at J, with 16 bases in the middle. Clones were read by immunoSEQ multiplex PCR, and TCRdb kept only the in-frame ones, dropping some. The repertoire consists of under 200,000 clones, with approximately 92% occurring once and the leading ten covering over 1%. This TCR was sampled from an adult in good health. The sequencing here drew on peripheral blood, taken on day 0 of AZD1222 vaccination. The J gene is TRBJ1-5, the V gene TRBV6-2 or TRBV6-3, with D tentatively TRBD1 (6 bases). CDR3: CASSIGWGQQPQHF. The CDR3 DNA reads TGTGCCAGCAGCATCGGGTGGGGGCAGCAGCCCCAGCATTTT.